The TCR beta chain under discussion was sequenced for a study of shared clonotypes between healthy human individuals. Across the whole study: Those who served as donors were a couple of women and a few men between the ages of 18 and 49. Per-donor plates numbered three CD4 naive, three CD4 memory, two CD8 naive and one CD8 memory.

This clone was found a few times. The naive CD8 population came from CD45RO-negative cells selected for CCR7, without terminally differentiated effector memory CD45RA+ cells. An assay was performed, and its level was deep. Only in-frame clones appear in the TCRdb table, and some are missing; sequencing was by immunoSEQ multiplex PCR. The sample consists of millions of clones, about 95% of them appearing once. CDR3 length: 12 amino acids. Germline V gene lookup returns CDR1 MNHEY and CDR2 SMNVEV (reference sequence). Deletions cut 2 bases from V and 6 bases from J, with 8 bases between. The TCR originated in a man in his late teens or twenties in good health. Sequenced: naive CD8+ T cells sorted from blood. This chain uses TRBV27 with TRBJ2-7, with D perhaps matching TRBD1 (5 bases). CDR3 residues: CASSLDRTEQYF. The CDR3 DNA is TGTGCCAGCAGTTTAGACAGAACCGAGCAGTACTTC.